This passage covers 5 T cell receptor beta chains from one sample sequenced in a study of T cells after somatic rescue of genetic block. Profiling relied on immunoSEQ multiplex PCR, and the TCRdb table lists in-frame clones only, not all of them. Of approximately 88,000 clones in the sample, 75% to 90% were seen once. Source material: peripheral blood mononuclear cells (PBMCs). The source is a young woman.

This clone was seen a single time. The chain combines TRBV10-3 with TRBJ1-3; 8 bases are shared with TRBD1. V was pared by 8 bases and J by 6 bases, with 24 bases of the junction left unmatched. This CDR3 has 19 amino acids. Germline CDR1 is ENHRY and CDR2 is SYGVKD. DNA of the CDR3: TGTGCCATCGCCCCTCATCAGCAACCCTGGACAGGGTTGGAAAACACCATATATTTT. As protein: CAIAPHQQPWTGLENTIYF.

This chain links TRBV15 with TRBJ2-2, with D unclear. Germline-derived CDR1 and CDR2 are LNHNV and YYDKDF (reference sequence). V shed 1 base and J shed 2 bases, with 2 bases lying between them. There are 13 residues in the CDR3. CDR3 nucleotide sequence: TGTGCCACCAGCAGAGGTAACACCGGGGAGCTGTTTTTT. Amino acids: CATSRGNTGELFF.

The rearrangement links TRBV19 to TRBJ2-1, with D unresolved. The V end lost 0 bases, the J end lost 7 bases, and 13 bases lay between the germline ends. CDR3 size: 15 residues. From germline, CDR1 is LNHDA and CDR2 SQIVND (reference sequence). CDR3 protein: CASSIDQNRKNEQFF. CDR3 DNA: TGTGCCAGTAGTATAGATCAGAATCGCAAAAATGAGCAGTTCTTC.

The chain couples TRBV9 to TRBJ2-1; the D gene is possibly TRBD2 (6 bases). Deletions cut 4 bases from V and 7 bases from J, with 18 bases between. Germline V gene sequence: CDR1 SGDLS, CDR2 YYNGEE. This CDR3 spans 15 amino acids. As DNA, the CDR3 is TGTGCCAGCAGCACAGACGGCGGGATGGGGAATGAGCAGTTCTTC. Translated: CASSTDGGMGNEQFF.

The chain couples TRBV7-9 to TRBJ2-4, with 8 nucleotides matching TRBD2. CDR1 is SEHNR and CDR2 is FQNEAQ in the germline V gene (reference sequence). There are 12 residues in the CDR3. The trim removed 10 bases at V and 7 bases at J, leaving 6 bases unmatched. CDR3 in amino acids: CAIGTRGNIQYF. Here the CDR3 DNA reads TGTGCCATCGGGACTAGGGGGAACATTCAGTACTTC.